Detailed here is one TCR beta chain. Its antigen remains unknown. The sample comes from a study of T cell repertoires in cytomegalovirus infection. Study-wide background: HLA-B-restricted CMV epitopes that are well studied were used alongside recently identified HLA-C-restricted ones. Public signatures in TCR beta pointed to CMV infection and matching HLA type. General study findings and limits: Individuals carrying CMV plus the relevant HLA were identified by cumulative frequency of public TCR beta families. HLA-C-restricted, CMV-specific TCR beta clonotypes were dominant ex vivo.

From the reads, TCRdb called clonotypes with MiXCR, one entry per CDR3 protein. The table shows about 900,000 distinct CDR3 sequences, with about a third occurring only once. Looked up from germline, CDR1 is MGHRA and CDR2 is YSYEKL. The CDR3 has 13 amino acids. V was trimmed by 4 bases and J by 6 bases, leaving 13 bases between them. The sample here was cultured CD8+ T cells from PBMCs, taken from culture after CMV antigen stimulation. The chain recombines TRBV4-1 with TRBJ2-7; D could derive from TRBD1 or TRBD2 (5 bases each). This TCR was sampled from a human donor in good health (CMV status not recorded). Some clones in this sample may be carry-over from other donors' samples. CDR3 DNA: TGCGCCAGCAGCCGAAGACGGGGCTCCGAGCAGTACTTC. Translated, it gives CASSRRRGSEQYF.